A single sample is the source of the 5 T cell receptor beta chains below, sequenced in a study of spatial heterogeneity in lung cancer. The study's findings and limits: In tumors, expanded intratumoral alpha and beta TCR counts tracked mutation counts.

No antigen has been identified for these receptors. One entry per CDR3 protein results from TCRdb running MiXCR on the 5' RACE reads. The table shows a few thousand distinct CDR3 sequences, with roughly 5.2% occurring only once. Regarding time point: sample taken at primary tumor resection. Source: lung tumor tissue, taken at surgery. These receptors were collected from a male donor with early-stage non-small cell lung cancer.

This clonotype has a count of ten or more. Within a library made for alpha chains, this beta chain is off target, and its count is uninformative. The J gene is TRBJ2-7, the V gene TRBV5-4, with a tentative D call TRBD1 (6 bases). Per germline, CDR1 SGHNT and CDR2 YYREEE (reference sequence). V gave up 3 bases and J gave up 0 bases, with 10 bases separating them. This CDR3 contains 14 residues. The CDR3 loop reads CASSYGTPSYEQYF. In nucleotides, the CDR3 is TGTGCCAGCAGCTATGGGACACCCTCCTACGAGCAGTACTTC.

In its sample, this clonotype was seen many times. With the library built for alpha chains, this beta chain is off target and its frequency is not meaningful. V usage is TRBV15 and J usage is TRBJ1-4; unclear D gene. This CDR3 spans 16 amino acids. Between the trimmed V and J ends, which lost 2 bases and 5 bases, there was a span of 15 bases. Germline V lookup: CDR1 LNHNV, CDR2 YYDKDF (reference sequence). CDR3 sequence: CATSRPGRAENEKLFF. As DNA, the CDR3 is TGTGCCACCAGCAGACCCGGACGGGCAGAAAATGAAAAACTGTTTTTT.

This clonotype occurred many times. Because this beta chain is a stray read in a library intended to capture alpha chains, its abundance should not be given much weight. The chain uses TRBV19 and TRBJ1-1; D perhaps matches TRBD1 (5 bases). Germline V gene sequence: CDR1 LNHDA, CDR2 SQIVND (reference sequence). Trimming removed 9 bases from V and 4 bases from J, with 15 bases in between. The CDR3 contains 13 residues. CDR3 loop: CASAPGWGTEAFF. CDR3 DNA: TGTGCCAGCGCCCCAGGGTGGGGCACTGAAGCTTTCTTT.

Only a few counts were recorded for this clonotype. For a library built for alpha chains, this beta chain is a stray read; little rests on its size. This chain links TRBV20-1 with TRBJ1-2; the match to TRBD1 covers 11 bases. The V and J ends lost 5 bases and 3 bases, in that order; junction bases with no gene match: 8. Germline CDR1 reads DFQATT; CDR2 reads SNEGSKA (reference sequence). The CDR3 is made up of 15 amino acids. The CDR3 sequence is CSAFDGGQGDYGYTF. The DNA for the CDR3 is TGCAGTGCTTTTGACGGGGGACAGGGGGACTATGGCTACACCTTC.

This clonotype has ten or more counts. This beta chain is off target for a library built for alpha chains, so its abundance means little. The CDR3 loop reads CASSQGDRGRDNEQFF. Written as DNA, the CDR3 is TGTGCCAGCAGCCAGGGTGACAGGGGGCGCGACAATGAGCAGTTCTTC. The chain combines TRBV4-2 with TRBJ2-1, with 10 bases fitting TRBD1. The V gene end was trimmed by 3 bases and the J gene end by 5 bases; junction bases not matched to a gene: 7. The CDR3 covers 16 residues. Germline V gives CDR1 LGHNA, CDR2 YNFKEQ.